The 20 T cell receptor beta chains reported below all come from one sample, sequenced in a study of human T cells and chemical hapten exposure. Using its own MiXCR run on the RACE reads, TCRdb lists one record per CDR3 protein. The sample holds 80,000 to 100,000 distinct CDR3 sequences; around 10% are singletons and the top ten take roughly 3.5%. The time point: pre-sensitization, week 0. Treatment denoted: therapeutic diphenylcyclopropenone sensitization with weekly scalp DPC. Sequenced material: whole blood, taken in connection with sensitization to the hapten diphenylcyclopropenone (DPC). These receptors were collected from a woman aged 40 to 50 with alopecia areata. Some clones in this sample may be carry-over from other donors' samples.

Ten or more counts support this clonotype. The CDR3 reads CASIAERRTDTYEQYF. DNA for the CDR3: TGTGCCAGCATAGCCGAGAGAAGGACAGACACCTACGAGCAGTACTTC. The V and J genes are TRBV6-2 or TRBV6-3 and TRBJ2-7; D perhaps matches TRBD1 (6 bases). The CDR3 runs 16 residues. Germline lookup yields CDR1 MNHEY and CDR2 SVGEGT. V was clipped by 7 bases and J by 2 bases, with 21 bases between them.

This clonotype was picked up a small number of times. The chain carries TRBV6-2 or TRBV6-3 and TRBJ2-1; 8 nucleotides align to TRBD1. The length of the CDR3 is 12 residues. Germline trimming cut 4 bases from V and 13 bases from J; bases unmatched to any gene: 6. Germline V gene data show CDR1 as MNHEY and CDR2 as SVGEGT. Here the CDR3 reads CASSSSGTGQFF. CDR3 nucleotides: TGTGCCAGCAGTTCCTCCGGGACAGGCCAGTTCTTC.

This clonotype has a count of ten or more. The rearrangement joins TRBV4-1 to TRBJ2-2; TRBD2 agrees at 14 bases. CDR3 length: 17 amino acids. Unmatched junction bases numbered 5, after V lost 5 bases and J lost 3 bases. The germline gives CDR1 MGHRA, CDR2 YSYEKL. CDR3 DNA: TGCGCCAGCAGCTGGACTAGCGGGGGGCGGTACACCGGGGAGCTGTTTTTT. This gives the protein CASSWTSGGRYTGELFF.

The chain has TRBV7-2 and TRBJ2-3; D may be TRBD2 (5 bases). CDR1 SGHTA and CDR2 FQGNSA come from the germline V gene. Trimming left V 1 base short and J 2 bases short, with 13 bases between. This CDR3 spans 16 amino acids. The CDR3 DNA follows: TGTGCCAGCAGCTTAGAATTCGGAGGTTTCACAGATACGCAGTATTTT. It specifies CASSLEFGGFTDTQYF.

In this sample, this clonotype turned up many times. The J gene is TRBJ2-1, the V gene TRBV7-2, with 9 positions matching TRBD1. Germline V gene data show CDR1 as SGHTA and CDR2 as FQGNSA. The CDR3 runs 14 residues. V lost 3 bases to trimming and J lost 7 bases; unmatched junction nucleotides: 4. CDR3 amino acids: CASSFDRGRNEQFF. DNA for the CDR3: TGTGCCAGCAGCTTTGACAGGGGGAGGAATGAGCAGTTCTTC.

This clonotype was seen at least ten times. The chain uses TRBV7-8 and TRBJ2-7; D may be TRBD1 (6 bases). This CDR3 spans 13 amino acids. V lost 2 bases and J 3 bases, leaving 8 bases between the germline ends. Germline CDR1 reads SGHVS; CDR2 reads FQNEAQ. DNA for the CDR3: TGTGCCAGCAGCTTACCGGACAGCTACGAGCAGTACTTC. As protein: CASSLPDSYEQYF.

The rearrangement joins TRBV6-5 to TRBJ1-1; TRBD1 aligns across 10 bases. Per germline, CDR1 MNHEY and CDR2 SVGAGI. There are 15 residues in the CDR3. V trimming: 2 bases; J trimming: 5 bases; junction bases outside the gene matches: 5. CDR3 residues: CASSYRDRGWTEAFF. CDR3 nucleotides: TGTGCCAGCAGTTACCGGGACAGGGGATGGACTGAAGCTTTCTTT.

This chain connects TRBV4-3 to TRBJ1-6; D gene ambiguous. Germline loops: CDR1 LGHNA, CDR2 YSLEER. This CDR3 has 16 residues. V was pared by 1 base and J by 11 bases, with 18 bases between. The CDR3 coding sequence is TGCGCCAGCAGCCAAGTCGTCCGGTCCCAGAATACACCCCTCCACTTT. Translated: CASSQVVRSQNTPLHF.

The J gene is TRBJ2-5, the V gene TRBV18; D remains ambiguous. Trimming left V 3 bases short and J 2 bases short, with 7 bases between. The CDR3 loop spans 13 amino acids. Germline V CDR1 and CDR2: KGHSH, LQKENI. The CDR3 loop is CASSPGKQETQYF. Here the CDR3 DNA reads TGTGCCAGCTCACCGGGCAAACAAGAGACCCAGTACTTC.

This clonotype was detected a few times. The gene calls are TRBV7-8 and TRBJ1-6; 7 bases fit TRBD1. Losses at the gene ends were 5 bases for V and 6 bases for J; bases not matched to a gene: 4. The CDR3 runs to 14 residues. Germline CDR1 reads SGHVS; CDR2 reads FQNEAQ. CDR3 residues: CASSLDRANSPLHF. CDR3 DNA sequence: TGTGCCAGCAGCCTCGACAGGGCTAATTCACCCCTCCACTTT. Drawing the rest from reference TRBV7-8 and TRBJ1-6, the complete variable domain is GAGVSQSPRYKVAKRGQDVALRCDPISGHVSLFWYQQALGQGPEFLTYFQNEAQLDKSGLPSDRFFAERPEGSVSTLKIQRTQQEDSAVYLCASSLDRANSPLHFGNGTRLTVT.

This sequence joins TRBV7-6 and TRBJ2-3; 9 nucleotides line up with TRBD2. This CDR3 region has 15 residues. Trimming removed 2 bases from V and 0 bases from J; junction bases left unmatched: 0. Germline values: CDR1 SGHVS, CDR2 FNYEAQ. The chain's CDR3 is CASSLSGGSTDTQYF. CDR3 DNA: TGTGCCAGCAGCTTAAGCGGGGGGAGCACAGATACGCAGTATTTT. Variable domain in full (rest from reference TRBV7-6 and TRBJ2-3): GAGVSQSPRYKVTKRGQDVALRCDPISGHVSLYWYRQALGQGPEFLTYFNYEAQQDKSGLPNDRFSAERPEGSISTLTIQRTEQRDSAMYRCASSLSGGSTDTQYFGPGTRLTVL.

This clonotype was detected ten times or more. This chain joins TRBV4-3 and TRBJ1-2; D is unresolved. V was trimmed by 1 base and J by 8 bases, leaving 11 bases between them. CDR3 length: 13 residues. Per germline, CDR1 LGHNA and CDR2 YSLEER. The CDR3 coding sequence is TGCGCCAGCAGCCAAGGGGCGGCGGTCGGCTACACCTTC. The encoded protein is CASSQGAAVGYTF.

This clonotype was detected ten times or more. In DNA form, the CDR3 reads TGTGCCTCCTCGGGGGTGGCGCAGTATTTT. This encodes CASSGVAQYF. The V gene is TRBV9, the J gene TRBJ2-3; D possibly corresponds to TRBD2 (6 bases). Trimming took 10 bases from V and 10 from J, leaving 13 bases between them. The germline V gene encodes CDR1 SGDLS and CDR2 YYNGEE. The CDR3 is 10 residues long. Complete variable domain (other parts from reference TRBV9 and TRBJ2-3): DSGVTQTPKHLITATGQRVTLRCSPRSGDLSVYWYQQSLDQGLQFLIQYYNGEERAKGNILERFSAQQFPDLHSELNLSSLELGDSALYFCASSGVAQYFGPGTRLTVL.

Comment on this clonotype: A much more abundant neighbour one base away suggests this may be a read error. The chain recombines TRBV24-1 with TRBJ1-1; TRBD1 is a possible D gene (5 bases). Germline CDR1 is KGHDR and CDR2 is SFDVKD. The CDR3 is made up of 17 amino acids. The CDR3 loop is CATRGGLAGSMNTKAFF. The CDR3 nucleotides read TGTGCCACCAGGGGGGGGTTGGCAGGGTCGATGAACACTAAAGCTTTCTTT.

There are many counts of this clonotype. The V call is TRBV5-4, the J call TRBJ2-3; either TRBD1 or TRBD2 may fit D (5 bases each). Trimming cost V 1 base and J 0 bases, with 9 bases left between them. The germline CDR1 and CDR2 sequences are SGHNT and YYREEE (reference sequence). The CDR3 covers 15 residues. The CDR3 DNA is TGTGCCAGCAGCTTGAACGGGGCTAGCACAGATACGCAGTATTTT. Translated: CASSLNGASTDTQYF.

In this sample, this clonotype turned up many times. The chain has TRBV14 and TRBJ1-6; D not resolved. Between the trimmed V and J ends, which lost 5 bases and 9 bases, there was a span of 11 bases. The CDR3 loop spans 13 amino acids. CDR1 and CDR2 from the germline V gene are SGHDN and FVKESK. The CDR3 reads CASSSRWGSPLHF. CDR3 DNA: TGTGCCAGCAGCTCGCGATGGGGTTCACCCCTCCACTTT.

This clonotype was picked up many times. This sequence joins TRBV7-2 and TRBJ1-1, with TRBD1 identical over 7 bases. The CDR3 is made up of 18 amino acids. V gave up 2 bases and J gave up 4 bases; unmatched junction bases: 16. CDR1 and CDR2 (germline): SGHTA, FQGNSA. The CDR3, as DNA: TGTGCCAGCAGCTTAAGGGGGCTCCCGGGCCCCGGGACCACTGAAGCTTTCTTT. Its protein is CASSLRGLPGPGTTEAFF.

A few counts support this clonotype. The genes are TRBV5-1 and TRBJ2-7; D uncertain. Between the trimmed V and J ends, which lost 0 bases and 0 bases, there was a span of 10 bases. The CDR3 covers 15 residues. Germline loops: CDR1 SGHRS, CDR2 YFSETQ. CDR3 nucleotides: TGCGCCAGCAGCTTGGTGTACAGTGACTCCTACGAGCAGTACTTC. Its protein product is CASSLVYSDSYEQYF. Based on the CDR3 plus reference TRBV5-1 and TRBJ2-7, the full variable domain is KAGVTQTPRYLIKTRGQQVTLSCSPISGHRSVSWYQQTPGQGLQFLFEYFSETQRNKGNFPGRFSGRQFSNSRSEMNVSTLELGDSALYLCASSLVYSDSYEQYFGPGTRLTVT.

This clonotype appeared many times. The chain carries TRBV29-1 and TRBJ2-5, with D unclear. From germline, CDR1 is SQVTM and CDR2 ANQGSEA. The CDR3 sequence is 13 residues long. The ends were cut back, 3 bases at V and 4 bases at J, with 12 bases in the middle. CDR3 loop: CSVETTVGETQYF. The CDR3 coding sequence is TGCAGCGTTGAGACGACCGTTGGAGAGACCCAGTACTTC.

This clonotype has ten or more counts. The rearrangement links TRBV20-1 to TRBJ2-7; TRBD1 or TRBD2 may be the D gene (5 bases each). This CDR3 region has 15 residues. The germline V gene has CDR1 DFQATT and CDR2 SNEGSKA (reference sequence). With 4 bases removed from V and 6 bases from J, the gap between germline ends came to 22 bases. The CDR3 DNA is TGCAGTGCTAAGTTGTGGACTCGAGGGGATTCCGAGCAGTACTTC. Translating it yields CSAKLWTRGDSEQYF.